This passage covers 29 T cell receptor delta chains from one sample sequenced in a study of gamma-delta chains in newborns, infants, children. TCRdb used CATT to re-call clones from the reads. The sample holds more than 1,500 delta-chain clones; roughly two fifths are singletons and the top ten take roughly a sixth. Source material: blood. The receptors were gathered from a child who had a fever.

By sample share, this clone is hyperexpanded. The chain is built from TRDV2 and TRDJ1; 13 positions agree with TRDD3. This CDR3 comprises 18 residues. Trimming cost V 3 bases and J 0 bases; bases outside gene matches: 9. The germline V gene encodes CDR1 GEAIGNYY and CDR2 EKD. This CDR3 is CACDSLSTGGYDTDKLIF. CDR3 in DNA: TGTGCCTGTGACTCCCTGAGTACTGGGGGATACGACACCGATAAACTCATCTTT.

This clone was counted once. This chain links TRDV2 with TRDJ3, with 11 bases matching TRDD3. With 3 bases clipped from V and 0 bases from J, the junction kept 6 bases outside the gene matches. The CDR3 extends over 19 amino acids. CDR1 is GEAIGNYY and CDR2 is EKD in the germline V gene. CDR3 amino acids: CACDSVLGDSSWDTRQMFF. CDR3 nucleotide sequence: TGTGCCTGTGACTCGGTACTGGGGGATAGCTCCTGGGACACCCGACAGATGTTTTTC.

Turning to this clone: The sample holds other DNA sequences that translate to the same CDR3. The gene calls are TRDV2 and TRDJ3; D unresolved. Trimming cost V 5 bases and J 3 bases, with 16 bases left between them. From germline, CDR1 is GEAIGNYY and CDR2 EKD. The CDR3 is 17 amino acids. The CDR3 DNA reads TGTGCCTGTGGCACAACGGGCTCGGACTGGGACACCCGACAGATGTTTTTC. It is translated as CACGTTGSDWDTRQMFF.

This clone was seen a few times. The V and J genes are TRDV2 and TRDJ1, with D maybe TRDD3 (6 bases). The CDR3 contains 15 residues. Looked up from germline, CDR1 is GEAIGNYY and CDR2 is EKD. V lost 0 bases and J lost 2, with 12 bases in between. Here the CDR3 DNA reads TGTGCCTGTGACACCGTGGGGATGGGGACCGATAAACTCATCTTT. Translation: CACDTVGMGTDKLIF.

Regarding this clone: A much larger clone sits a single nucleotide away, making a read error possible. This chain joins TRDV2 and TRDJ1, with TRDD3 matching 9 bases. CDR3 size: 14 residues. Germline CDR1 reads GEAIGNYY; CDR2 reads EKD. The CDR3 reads CACDILGDTDKLTF. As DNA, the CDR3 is TGTGCCTGTGACATACTGGGGGACACCGATAAACTCACCTTT.

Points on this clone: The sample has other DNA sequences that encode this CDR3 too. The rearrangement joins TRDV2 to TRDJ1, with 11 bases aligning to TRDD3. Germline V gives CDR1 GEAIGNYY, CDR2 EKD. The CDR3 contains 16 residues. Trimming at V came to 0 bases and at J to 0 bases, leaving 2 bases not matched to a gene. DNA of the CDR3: TGTGCCTGTGACACCTTGGGGGATACGTACACCGATAAACTCATCTTT. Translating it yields CACDTLGDTYTDKLIF.

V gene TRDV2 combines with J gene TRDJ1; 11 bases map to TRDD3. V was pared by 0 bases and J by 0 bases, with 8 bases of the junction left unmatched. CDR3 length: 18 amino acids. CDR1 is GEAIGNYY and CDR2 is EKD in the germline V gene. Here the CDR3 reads CACDTVSGGYTYTDKLIF. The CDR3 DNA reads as TGTGCCTGTGACACCGTATCTGGGGGATACACCTACACCGATAAACTCATCTTT.

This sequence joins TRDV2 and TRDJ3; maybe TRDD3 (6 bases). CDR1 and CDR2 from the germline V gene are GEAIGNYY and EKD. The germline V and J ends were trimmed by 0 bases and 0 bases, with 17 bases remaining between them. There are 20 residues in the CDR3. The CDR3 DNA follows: TGTGCCTGTGACACCTGGGGGCCCGGAACCAACTCCTGGGACACCCGACAGATGTTTTTC. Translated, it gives CACDTWGPGTNSWDTRQMFF.

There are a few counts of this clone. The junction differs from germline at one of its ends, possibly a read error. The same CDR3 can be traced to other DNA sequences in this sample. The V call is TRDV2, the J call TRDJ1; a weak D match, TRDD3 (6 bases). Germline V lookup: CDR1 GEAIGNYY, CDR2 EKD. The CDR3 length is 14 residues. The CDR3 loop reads CACDRLGSTDKLIF. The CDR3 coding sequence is TGCGCCTGTGACCGACTGGGAAGCACCGATAAACTCATCTTT.

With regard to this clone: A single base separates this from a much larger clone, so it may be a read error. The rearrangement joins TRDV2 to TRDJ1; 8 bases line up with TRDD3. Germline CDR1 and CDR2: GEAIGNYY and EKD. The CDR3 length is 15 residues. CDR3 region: CACDLLGVLTDKPIF. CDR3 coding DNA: TGTGCCTGTGACCTACTGGGGGTCCTCACCGATAAACCCATCTTT.

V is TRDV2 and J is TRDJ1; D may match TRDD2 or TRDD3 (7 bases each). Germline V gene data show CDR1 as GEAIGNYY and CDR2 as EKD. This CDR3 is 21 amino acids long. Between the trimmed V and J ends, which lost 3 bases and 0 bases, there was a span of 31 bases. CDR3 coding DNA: TGTGCCTGTGACCCCCTTCCTTCACGTACTGGGGATAGAGGGGACACCGATAAACTCATCTTT. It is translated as CACDPLPSRTGDRGDTDKLIF.

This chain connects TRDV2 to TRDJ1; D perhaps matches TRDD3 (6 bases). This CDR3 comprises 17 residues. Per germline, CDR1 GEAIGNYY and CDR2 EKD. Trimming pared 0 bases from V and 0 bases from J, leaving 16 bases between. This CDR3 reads CACDTWGGAADTDKLIF. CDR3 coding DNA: TGTGCCTGTGACACCTGGGGGGGGGCGGCCGACACCGATAAACTCATCTTT.

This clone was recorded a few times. The CDR3 DNA is TGTGCCTGTGACCCGCTGGGGGATACGGGGGACACCGATAAACTCATCTTT. Amino acids: CACDPLGDTGDTDKLIF. This chain uses TRDV2 with TRDJ1; 12 bases agree with TRDD3. This CDR3 is built from 17 residues. Germline V gives CDR1 GEAIGNYY, CDR2 EKD. Trimming removed 3 bases from V and 0 bases from J; junction bases left unmatched: 7.

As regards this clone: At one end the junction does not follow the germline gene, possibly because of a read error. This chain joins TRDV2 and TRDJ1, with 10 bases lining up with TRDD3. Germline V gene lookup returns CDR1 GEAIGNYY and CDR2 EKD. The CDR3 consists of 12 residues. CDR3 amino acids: CACDTFRTGGFF. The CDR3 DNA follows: TGTGCCTGTGACACCTTCCGTACTGGGGGATTCTTT.

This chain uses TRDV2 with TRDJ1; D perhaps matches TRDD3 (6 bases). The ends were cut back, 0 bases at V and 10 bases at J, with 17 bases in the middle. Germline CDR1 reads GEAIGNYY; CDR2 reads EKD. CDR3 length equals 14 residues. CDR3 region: CACDTVTGRGVLIF. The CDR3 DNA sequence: TGTGCCTGTGACACCGTCACTGGGCGTGGGGTACTCATCTTT.

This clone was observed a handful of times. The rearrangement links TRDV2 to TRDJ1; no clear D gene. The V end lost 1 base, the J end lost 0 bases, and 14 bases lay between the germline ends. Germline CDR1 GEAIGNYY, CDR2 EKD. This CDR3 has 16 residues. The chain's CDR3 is CACDTLRPGYTDKLIF. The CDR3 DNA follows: TGTGCCTGTGACACTCTCAGACCGGGGTACACCGATAAACTCATCTTT.

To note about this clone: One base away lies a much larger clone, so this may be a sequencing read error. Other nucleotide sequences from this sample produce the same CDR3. CDR3 in DNA: TGTGCTTACTCGACTTCCCCTTCCCTAGCCGATAAACTCATCTTT. The encoded protein is CAYSTSPSLADKLIF. V gene TRDV3 combines with J gene TRDJ1; D possibly corresponds to TRDD2 (6 bases). Per the germline V gene, CDR1 is TVYSNPD and CDR2 is GDNSRS (reference sequence). The CDR3 runs 15 residues.

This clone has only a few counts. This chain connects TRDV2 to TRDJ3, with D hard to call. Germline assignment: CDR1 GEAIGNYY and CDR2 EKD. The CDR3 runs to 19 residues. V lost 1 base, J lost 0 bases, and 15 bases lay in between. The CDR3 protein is CACDTVEGSSSWDTRQMFF. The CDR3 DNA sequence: TGTGCCTGTGACACGGTTGAGGGCTCTAGCTCCTGGGACACCCGACAGATGTTTTTC.

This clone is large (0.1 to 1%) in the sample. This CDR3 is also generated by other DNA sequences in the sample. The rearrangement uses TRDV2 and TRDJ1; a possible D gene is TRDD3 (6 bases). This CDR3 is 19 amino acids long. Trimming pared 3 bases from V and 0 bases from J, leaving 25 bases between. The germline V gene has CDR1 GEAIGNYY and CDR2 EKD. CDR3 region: CACDHVLRAGVRNTDKLIF. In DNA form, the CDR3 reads TGTGCCTGTGACCACGTTCTGAGAGCTGGGGTTCGGAACACCGATAAACTCATCTTT.

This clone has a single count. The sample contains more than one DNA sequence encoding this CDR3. CDR3: CACDGLGGQVSSDKLIF. Written as DNA, the CDR3 is TGTGCCTGTGACGGACTGGGGGGCCAAGTCTCGTCTGATAAACTCATCTTT. V gene TRDV2 combines with J gene TRDJ1, with 8 bases that match TRDD3. Per germline, CDR1 GEAIGNYY and CDR2 EKD. Trimming cost V 3 bases and J 5 bases; bases outside gene matches: 16. This CDR3 has 17 residues.

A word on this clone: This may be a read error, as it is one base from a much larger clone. The CDR3 region is CACDALGDDTDELIF. DNA for the CDR3: TGTGCCTGTGACGCGCTGGGGGACGACACCGATGAACTCATCTTT. The chain is built from TRDV2 and TRDJ1, with TRDD3 matching 8 bases. The CDR3 sequence is 15 residues long. From germline, CDR1 is GEAIGNYY and CDR2 EKD.

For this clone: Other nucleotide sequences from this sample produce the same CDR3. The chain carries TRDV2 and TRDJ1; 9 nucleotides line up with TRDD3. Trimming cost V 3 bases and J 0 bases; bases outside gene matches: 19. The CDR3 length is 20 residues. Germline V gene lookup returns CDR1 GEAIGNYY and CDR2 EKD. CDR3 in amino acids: CACDPLRAGGSRPYTDKLIF. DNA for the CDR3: TGTGCCTGTGACCCACTGCGAGCTGGGGGATCACGTCCGTACACCGATAAACTCATCTTT.

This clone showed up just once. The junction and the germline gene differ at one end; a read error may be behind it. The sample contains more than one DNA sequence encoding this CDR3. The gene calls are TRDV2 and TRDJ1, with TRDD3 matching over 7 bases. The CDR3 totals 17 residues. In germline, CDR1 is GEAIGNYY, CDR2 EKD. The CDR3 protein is CACDTLGENTDTDKLTF. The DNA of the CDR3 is TGTGCCTGCGACACATTGGGGGAGAATACAGACACCGATAAACTCACCTTT.

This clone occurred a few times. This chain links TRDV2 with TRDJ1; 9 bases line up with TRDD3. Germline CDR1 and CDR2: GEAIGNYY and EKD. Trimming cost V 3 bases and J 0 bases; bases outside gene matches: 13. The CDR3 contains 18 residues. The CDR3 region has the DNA TGTGCCTGTGACCCCCTCACTGGGGGAAAATCGTACACCGATAAACTCATCTTT. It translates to CACDPLTGGKSYTDKLIF.

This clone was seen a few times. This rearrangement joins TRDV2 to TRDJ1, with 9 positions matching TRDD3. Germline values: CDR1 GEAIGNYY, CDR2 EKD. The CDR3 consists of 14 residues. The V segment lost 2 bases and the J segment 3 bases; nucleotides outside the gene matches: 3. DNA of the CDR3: TGTGCCTGTGACATCCTGGGGGATTCCGATAAACTCATCTTT. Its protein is CACDILGDSDKLIF.

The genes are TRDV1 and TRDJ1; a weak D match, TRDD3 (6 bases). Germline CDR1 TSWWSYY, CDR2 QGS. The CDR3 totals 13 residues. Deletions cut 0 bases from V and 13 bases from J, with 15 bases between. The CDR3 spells CALGELNLGGPIF. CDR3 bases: TGTGCTCTTGGGGAACTTAACCTAGGGGGACCCATCTTT.

CDR3 in DNA: TGCGCGAGGCAGTCTGGTAAACTCATCTTT. This codes for CARQSGKLIF. No V segment was called; the J segment is TRDJ1. The length of the CDR3 is 10 residues.

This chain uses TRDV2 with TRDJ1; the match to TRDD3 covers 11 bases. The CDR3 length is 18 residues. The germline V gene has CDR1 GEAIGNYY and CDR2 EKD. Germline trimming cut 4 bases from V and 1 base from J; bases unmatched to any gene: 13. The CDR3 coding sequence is TGTGCCTGTGAACAACTGGGGGATAGGAGGCGGGTCACCGATAAACTCATCTTT. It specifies CACEQLGDRRRVTDKLIF.

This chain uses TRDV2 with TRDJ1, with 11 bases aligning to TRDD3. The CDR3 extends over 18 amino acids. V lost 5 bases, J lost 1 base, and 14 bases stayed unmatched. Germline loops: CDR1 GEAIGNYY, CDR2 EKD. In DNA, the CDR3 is TGTGCCTGTGTGCCCGTTGGGGGATACGTCGAAAGCACCGATAAACTCATCTTT. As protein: CACVPVGGYVESTDKLIF.